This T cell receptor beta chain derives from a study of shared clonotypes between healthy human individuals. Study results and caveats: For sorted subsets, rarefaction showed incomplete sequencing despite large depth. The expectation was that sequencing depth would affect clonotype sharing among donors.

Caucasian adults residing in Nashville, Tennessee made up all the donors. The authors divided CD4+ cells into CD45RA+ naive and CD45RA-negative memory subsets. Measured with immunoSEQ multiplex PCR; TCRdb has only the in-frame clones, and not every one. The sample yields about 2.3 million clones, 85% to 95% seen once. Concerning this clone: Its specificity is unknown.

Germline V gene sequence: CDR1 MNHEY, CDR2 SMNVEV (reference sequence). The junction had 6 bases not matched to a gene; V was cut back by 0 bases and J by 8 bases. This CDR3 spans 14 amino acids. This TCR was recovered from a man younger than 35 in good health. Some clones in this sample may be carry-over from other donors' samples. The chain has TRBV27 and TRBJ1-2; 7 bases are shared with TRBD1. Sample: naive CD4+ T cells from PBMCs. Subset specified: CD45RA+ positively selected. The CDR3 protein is CASSLSGGAGGYTF. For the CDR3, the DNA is TGTGCCAGCAGTTTATCAGGGGGCGCGGGGGGCTACACCTTC.